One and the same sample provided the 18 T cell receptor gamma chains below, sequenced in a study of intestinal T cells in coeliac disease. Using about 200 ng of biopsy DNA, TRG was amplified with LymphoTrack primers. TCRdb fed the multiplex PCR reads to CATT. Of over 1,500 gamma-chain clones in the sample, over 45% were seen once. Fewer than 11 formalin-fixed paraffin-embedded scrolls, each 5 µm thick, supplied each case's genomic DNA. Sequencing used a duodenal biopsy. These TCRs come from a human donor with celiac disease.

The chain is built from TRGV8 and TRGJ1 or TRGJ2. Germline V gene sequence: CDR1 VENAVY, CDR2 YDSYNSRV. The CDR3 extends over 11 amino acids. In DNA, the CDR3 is TGTGCACCTGGGAGTTATTATAAGAAACTCTTT. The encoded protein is CAPGSYYKKLF.

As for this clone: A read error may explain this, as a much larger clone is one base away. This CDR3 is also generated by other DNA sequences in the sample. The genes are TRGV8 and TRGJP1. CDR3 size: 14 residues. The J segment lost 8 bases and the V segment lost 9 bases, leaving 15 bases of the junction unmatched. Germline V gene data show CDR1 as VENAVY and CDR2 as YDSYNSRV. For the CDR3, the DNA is TGTGCCACCCTAGGTTCGAGTACAGGTTGGTTCAAGATATTT. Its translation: CATLGSSTGWFKIF.

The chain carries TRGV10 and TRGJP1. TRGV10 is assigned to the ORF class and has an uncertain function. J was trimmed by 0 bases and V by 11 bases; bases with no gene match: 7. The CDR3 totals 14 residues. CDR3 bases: TGTGCTGCGCCCATCCATACCACTGGTTGGTTCAAGATATTT. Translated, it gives CAAPIHTTGWFKIF.

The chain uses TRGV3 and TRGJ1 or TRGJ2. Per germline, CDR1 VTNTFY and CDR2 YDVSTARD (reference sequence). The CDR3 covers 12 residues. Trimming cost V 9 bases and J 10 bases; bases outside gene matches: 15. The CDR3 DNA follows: TGTGCCACCCCGCCCGATCTTTTGAAGAAACTCTTT. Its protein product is CATPPDLLKKLF.

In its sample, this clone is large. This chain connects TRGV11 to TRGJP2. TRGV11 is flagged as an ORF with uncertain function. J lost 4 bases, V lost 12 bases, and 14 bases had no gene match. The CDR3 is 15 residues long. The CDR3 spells CACVLDEISDWIKTF. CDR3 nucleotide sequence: TGTGCCTGCGTACTGGATGAGATTAGTGATTGGATCAAGACGTTT.

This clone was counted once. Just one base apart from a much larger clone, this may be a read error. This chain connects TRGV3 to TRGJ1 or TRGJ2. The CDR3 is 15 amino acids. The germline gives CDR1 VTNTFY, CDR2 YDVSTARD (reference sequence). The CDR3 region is CATWDRSGGYYEKLF. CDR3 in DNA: TGTGCCACCTGGGACAGGTCGGGGGGTTATTATGAGAAACTCTTT.

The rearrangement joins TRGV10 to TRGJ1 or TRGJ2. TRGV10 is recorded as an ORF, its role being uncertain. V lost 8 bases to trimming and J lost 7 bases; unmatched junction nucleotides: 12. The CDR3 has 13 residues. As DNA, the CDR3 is TGTGCTGCGTGGGACCCCCGGGGATATAAGAAACTCTTT. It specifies CAAWDPRGYKKLF.

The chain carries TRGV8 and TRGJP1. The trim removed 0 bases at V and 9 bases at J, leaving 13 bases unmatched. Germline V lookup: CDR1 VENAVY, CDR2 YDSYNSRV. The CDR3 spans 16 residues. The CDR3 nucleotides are TGTGCCACCTGGGATAGGCCCGGACGGGGGCGTTGGTTCAAGATATTT. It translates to CATWDRPGRGRWFKIF.

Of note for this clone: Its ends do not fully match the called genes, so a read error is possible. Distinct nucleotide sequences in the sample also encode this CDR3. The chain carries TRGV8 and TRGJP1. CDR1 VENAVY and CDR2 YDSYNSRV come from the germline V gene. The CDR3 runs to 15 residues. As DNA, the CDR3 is TGCGCCACCTGGGATACCGATACCACTGGTTGGTTCAAGATATTT. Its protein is CATWDTDTTGWFKIF.

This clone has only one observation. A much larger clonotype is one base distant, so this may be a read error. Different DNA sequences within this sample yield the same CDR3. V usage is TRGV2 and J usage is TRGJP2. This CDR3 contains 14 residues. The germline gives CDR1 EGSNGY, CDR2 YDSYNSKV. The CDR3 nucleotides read TGTGCTACCTGGGACGTCTGGAGTGATTGGATCAAGACGTTT. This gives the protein CATWDVWSDWIKTF.

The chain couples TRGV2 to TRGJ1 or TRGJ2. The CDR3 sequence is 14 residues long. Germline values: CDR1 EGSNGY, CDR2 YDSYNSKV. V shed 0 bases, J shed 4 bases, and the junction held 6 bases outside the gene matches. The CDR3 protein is CATWDGRRYYKKLF. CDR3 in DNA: TGTGCCACCTGGGACGGGCGGAGATATTATAAGAAACTCTTT.

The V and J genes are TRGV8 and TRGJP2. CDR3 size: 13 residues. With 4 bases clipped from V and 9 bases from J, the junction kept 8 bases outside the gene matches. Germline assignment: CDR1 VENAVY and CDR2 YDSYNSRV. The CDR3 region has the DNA TGTGCCACCTGGGACCAATCCCATTGGATCAAGACGTTT. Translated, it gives CATWDQSHWIKTF.

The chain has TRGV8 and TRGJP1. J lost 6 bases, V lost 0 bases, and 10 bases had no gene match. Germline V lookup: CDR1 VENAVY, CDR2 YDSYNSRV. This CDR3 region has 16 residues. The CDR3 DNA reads TGTGCCACCTGGGATAGGGAAATCGGGGCTGGTTGGTTCAAGATATTT. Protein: CATWDREIGAGWFKIF.

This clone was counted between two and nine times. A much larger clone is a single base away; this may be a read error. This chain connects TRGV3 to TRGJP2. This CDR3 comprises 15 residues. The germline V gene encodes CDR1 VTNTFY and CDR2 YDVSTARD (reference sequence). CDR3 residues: CATWDRLRGDRIKTF. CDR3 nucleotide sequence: TGTGCCACCTGGGACAGGCTTAGGGGTGATCGGATCAAGACGTTT.

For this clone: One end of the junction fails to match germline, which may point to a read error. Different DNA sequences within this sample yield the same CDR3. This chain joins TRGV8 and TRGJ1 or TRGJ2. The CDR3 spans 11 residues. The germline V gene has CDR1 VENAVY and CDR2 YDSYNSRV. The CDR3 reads CATWDRYKKLF. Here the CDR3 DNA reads TGTGCCACCTGGGATAGATATAAGAAACTCTTC.

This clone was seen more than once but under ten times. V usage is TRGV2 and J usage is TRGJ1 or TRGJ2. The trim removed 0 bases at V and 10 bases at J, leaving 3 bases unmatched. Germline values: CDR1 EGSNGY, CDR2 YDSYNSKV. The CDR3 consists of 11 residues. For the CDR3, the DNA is TGTGCCACCTGGGACGGGCCGAAGAAACTCTTT. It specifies CATWDGPKKLF.

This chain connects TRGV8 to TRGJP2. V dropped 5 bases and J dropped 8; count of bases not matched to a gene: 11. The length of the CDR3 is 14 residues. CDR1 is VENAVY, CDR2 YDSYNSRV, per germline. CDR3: CATWGVVVDWIKTF. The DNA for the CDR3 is TGTGCCACCTGGGGGGTTGTAGTGGATTGGATCAAGACGTTT.

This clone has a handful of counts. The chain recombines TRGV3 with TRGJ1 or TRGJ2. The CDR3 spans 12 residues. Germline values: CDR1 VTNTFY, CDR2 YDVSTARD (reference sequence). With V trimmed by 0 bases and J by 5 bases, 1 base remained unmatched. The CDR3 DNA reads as TGTGCCACCTGGGACAGGAATTATAAGAAACTCTTT. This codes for CATWDRNYKKLF.